This T cell receptor (beta chain) is from a study of graft-versus-host responses after intestinal transplantation. Libraries were prepared by immunoSEQ multiplex PCR; TCRdb keeps only in-frame clonotypes and omits some of them. The sample consists of over 65,000 clones, around 90% of them appearing once. V gave up 5 bases and J gave up 3 bases, with 12 bases separating them. This CDR3 comprises 14 residues. Germline-derived CDR1 and CDR2 are SGDLS and YYNGEE. With respect to this clone: Its antigen is not identified.

V is TRBV9 and J is TRBJ1-3, with a possible D match to TRBD1 (6 bases). This clonotype was obtained from a human donor who was the organ donor for an intestinal transplant. Sample: unstimulated CD8+ T cells sorted from spleen or lymph node cells, taken before transplant. The DNA of the CDR3 is TGTGCCAGCAGTGAAGGGGGATATGGAAACACCATATATTTT. It yields the protein CASSEGGYGNTIYF.